This record concerns one TCR beta chain sequence. Which antigen it targets is not known. The input lacks base qualities; no much larger clone sits a single base away. The cohort comprised several hundred healthy bone marrow donors. At the time of sampling, all cohort members were nominally healthy, though unrecorded immune exposures were likely present. The donor tested CMV seronegative, placing the donor among the 350 to 400 seronegative members of the cohort. Every donor gave a peripheral blood sample, and the peripheral blood mononuclear cells from that sample were used for TCR beta sequencing. Genomic DNA was extracted from the blood cell samples with the Qiagen DNeasy Blood Extraction Kit. The germline V gene gives CDR1 as SGDLS and CDR2 as YYNGEE. CDR3 length: 16 amino acids, cysteine to phenylalanine. Of the read, only the CDR3 DNA is kept; its 48 bases are in frame from base 1. For this chain, trimming is 4 bases at the V end and 6 bases at the J end, and the number of junction bases without a gene match is 14.

The library was obtained by the immunoSEQ multiplex PCR assay. The multiplex PCR relied on a mix of 60 forward primers for TCR Vbeta segments and 13 reverse primers for TCR Jbeta segments. Amplification of the CDR3 region of rearranged TCR beta genes was performed with a multiplex PCR assay on genomic DNA. Amplified TCR beta libraries were sequenced as 87-base-pair reads on the Illumina HiSeq System. From the authors' description of their analysis: Across the 500 to 850 repertoires, a later analysis counted some 81 million unique TCR beta chains, about 10 million of which were shared by at least two donors. Raw reads were error-corrected and collapsed into unique sequences by a nearest-neighbor algorithm in which closely related sequences were merged to remove PCR and sequencing errors. To assign V, D and J gene segments, CDR3 sequences were aligned to IMGT reference sequences. For a sequence to be retained, a match of at least six nucleotides to both a V gene segment and a J gene segment was required. Rearrangements were called productive when the CDR3 lacked stop codons and stayed in frame with V and J; all others were non-productive. CDR3 was defined according to IMGT convention as the region running from the second conserved V-encoded cysteine to the conserved J-encoded phenylalanine. Sequences without an unambiguous match to a single V gene segment were excluded from the earlier analysis of a few hundred of the donors. An earlier analysis of almost 600 of the donors classified V segments as functional when productive rearrangements were above 56.7% and as segregating when the standard deviation between donors was above 5%. A statistical classification framework was developed to diagnose cytomegalovirus status using the catalog of TCR beta chain sequences. In a later analysis, TCR nucleotide sequences were compared against IMGT/GENE-DB human TR gene sequences so that V and J genes could be assigned. In a later analysis, CDR3 sequences and most-parsimonious VDJ recombination scenarios were assigned using the TCRdist pipeline. In a later analysis, every TCR beta chain was defined by the combination of its CDR3 amino acid sequence and its V-gene family, and reads without a unique V-gene family were dropped. As a way to deal with suspected cross-contamination and a sequencing artifact, a later analysis dropped approximately 590 nucleotide sequences that were highly shared and had low generation probability. In a later analysis, a clonal expansion index for each public chain was calculated from normalized within-repertoire ranks of inferred template counts. In a later analysis, generation probabilities were computed using a VDJ recombination model fitted to out-of-frame rearrangements, and the results were checked against IGoR. A later analysis scored TCR-TCR, TCR-HLA and TCR-CMV co-occurrence with hypergeometric tests, applying a repertoire-size bias correction to TCR pairs. False discovery rates were estimated in a later analysis by permuting HLA or CMV assignments 20 times. In a later analysis, co-occurring TCRs were grouped with DBSCAN, and TCRdist sequence similarity was added when clustering was performed within HLA-allele-positive subsets. For co-occurrence clustering, repertoires with fewer than 30,000 or more than 120,000 public chains were excluded, along with 5 or 6 repertoires with anomalous nucleotide sharing. This is the immuneACCESS table as TCRdb keeps it, with only in-frame sequences that have V and J called. A part of the clones is gone; compared with another copy, unresolved V genes explain less than half, and the rest is unexplained. Clonal size and the V and J genes are those of that table, whereas D and trimming came from the DNA. This sample holds roughly 100,000 clones; approximately 83% were observed only once. The ten biggest clones cover 3% to 4% of the sample.

The data originate from a study of cytomegalovirus exposure and HLA in healthy donors (TCRdb year 2017). About the investigation overall: In an earlier analysis of roughly 590 of the donors, roughly 300 Gb of sequence data and 100 million or so unique TCR beta sequences from about 179 million T cells were reported. Roughly 300 gigabases of sequencing data and 70 million to 100 million unique TCR sequences made up an early release that covered about 640 HLA-typed donors. Of the roughly 400 genotyped donors, 81% fell in the genetic ancestry cluster associated with self-reported Caucasian donors. The study aimed to test whether signatures of past pathogen exposure could be identified by cataloging public T cell receptors. The study used immunosequencing to profile the T cell repertoires of 600 to 850 subjects and linked those repertoires to cytomegalovirus serostatus. Besides the first cohort of roughly 640 subjects, a separate validation cohort made up of 90 to 150 different subjects was used. To predict cytomegalovirus infection status, the study brought together high-throughput TCR immunosequencing, statistical association of individual TCRs with disease status, and machine learning. To study patterns of TCR occurrence, a later analysis re-analyzed previously published TCR beta repertoires from around 660 donors and added high-resolution HLA genotyping. Rather than using new phenotypic data, the later analysis identified candidate immune exposures from TCR beta sequences and from how often those sequences occurred across donors. An earlier analysis of 587 of the donors applied high-throughput TCR beta sequencing to assess whether each TCR beta V gene segment acted as functional or pseudogenic. Donor age, sex, ethnicity and CMV serostatus were collected together with the repertoire data. A later genetic analysis used genome-wide SNP genotypes for about 65% of the roughly 670 donors, treating that subset as a discovery cohort. All discovery cohort repertoires had been generated on a single sequencing platform. Both class I and class II loci were covered by HLA typing, at four-digit resolution. Typing coverage differed by locus: A, B, C, DRB1 and DQB1 were typed in about 620-630 donors, DQA1 in about 500, DPA1 in over 600, and DPB1 in just under 490. Because of strong linkage in the cohort, roughly five DR-DQ haplotypes were treated as single units for association and clustering. On average, around 200,000 unique TCR beta nucleotide sequences were sequenced per donor among about 400 genotyped donors of the cohort, with roughly a sixth of those sequences being non-productive. The paper's findings and limits, for the study overall: In a later analysis, several top co-occurrence clusters were reported to appear linked to parvovirus B19, influenza, CMV and Epstein-Barr virus. In an earlier analysis of 450 to 750 of the donors, most TCR beta V segments appeared in productive rearrangements about 87% or about 30% of the time, broadly matching IMGT annotations. The authors suggested that the approach could potentially be extended to other disease states and immunological phenotypes. In vitro tests confirmed that a few of the cytomegalovirus-associated TCR beta chains recognize cytomegalovirus antigens. Cytomegalovirus status was reported to be diagnosed by the classifier with high specificity and sensitivity in both the original and validation cohorts. According to a later genetic analysis, donors in an Asian-associated ancestry cluster had fewer N-insertions in productive TCRs than the approximately 630-donor mean. A further reported finding was that TCR beta sequences accurately predicted the HLA-A and HLA-B alleles for most subjects in the first cohort. Correlated functional status among segregating V segments might reflect linkage disequilibrium, but an unknown experimental factor could not be ruled out. Roughly uniform sequencing depth across donors was assumed in presence/absence analyses, although this assumption may not hold. Some IMGT-functional V segments, including TRBV6-2 and TRBV6-3, could not be distinguished by the 87-base-pair reads and were therefore excluded. Compared with equally common non-associated chains, HLA-associated TCR beta chains in a later analysis were more clonally expanded and had lower generation probabilities. V-gene and J-gene trimming of TCR beta chains was associated with a missense DCLRE1C variant in a later genetic analysis, and the association was replicated in an independent cohort. Assigning TCR associations to individual alleles was difficult when HLA alleles, especially DR and DQ, strongly co-occurred. A later analysis found that most CMV-associated TCR beta chains appeared HLA-restricted, with HLA associations seemingly driven largely by CMV exposure. At a false discovery rate of 0.05, a later analysis linked 15,000 to 20,000 TCR beta sequences to specific HLA alleles. Most TCR sequences were observed very rarely across donors, whereas some public TCRs were present in many individuals. This cohort had only TCR beta chains sequenced, and the lack of alpha or paired-chain data limited which features could be detected. A cluster of highly shared sequence variants was judged likely to be a technical artifact of the sequencing pipeline. Because some donors lacked HLA typing at each locus, the association tests relied only on the typed subset. In the study, 150 to 200 TCR beta chains were listed as associated with cytomegalovirus. The only immune exposure information available for the cohort was CMV serostatus. In a later analysis, TCR association rates were found to vary across HLA loci, with the most associated TCRs seen for DRB1 alleles and the fewest for HLA-C alleles. The earlier analysis of 587 of the donors excluded seventeen rarely observed V segments, including chromosome 9 orphons, because counts were too low.

This TCR came from a man in his forties or fifties in good health and CMV-seronegative. Sample: PBMCs. The chain uses TRBV9 and TRBJ2-7, with 9 bases in between that match TRBD2. The CDR3 protein: CASSPQPGAGGSEQYF. Read as DNA, the sequence is TGTGCCAGCAGCCCCCAGCCGGGGGCGGGAGGGAGCGAGCAGTACTTC.